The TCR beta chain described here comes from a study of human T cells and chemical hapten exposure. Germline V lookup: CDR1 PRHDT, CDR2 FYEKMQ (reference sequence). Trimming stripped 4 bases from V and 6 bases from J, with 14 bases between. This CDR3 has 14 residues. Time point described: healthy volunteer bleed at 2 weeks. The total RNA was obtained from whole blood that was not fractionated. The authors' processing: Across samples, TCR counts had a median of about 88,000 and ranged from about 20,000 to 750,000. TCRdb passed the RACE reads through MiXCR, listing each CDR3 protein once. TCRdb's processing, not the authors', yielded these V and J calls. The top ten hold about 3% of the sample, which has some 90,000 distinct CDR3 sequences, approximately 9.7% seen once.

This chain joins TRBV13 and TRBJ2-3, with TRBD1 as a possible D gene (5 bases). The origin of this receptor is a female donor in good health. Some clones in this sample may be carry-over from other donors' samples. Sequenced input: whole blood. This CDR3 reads CASSSQGSRDTQYF. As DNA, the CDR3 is TGTGCCAGCAGCTCCCAGGGTTCCCGGGATACGCAGTATTTT.